The 29 T cell receptor beta chains below were found in one sample sequenced in a study of radiation and T cells in renal cell carcinoma. Treatment: 15 Gy SBRT to primary tumor, nephrectomy 4 weeks later. Using immunoSEQ multiplex PCR, the repertoire was profiled, and TCRdb retains in-frame clones only, with some absent. The data show 4,700 or so clones, approximately 60% seen once. Here the sequenced sample was tumor tissue, taken from a patient whose treatment included radiotherapy and nephrectomy. The receptors here all came from a man aged 55 to 69 with renal cell carcinoma.

Turning to this clone: At one end the junction does not follow the germline gene, possibly because of a read error. This CDR3 is CASSPTGGRETQYF. CDR3 nucleotides: TGTGCTAGCAGCCCCACAGGCGGAAGGGAGACCCAGTACTTC. V is TRBV7-7 and J is TRBJ2-5, with a weak D call TRBD1 (5 bases). The CDR3 extends over 14 amino acids. Looked up from germline, CDR1 is SSHAT and CDR2 is FNYEAQ (reference sequence). The full variable domain, rest sourced from reference TRBV7-7 and TRBJ2-5, is GAGVSQSPRYKVTKRGQDVTLRCDPISSHATLYWYQQALGQGPEFLTYFNYEAQPDKSGLPSDRFSAERPEGSISTLTIQRTEQRDSAMYRCASSPTGGRETQYFGPGTRLLVL.

CDR3 region: CASSGYGLDGYTF. The CDR3 DNA reads as TGTGCCAGCAGCGGATATGGACTTGATGGCTACACCTTC. The J gene is TRBJ1-2, the V gene TRBV7-6; D not resolved. Germline loops: CDR1 SGHVS, CDR2 FNYEAQ. With 5 bases removed from V and 6 bases from J, the gap between germline ends came to 13 bases. This CDR3 has 13 amino acids.

The genes are TRBV16 and TRBJ2-1; possible D gene TRBD1, 6 bases. Germline CDR1 is KGHSY and CDR2 is FQNENV. Trimming took 4 bases from V and 4 from J, leaving 11 bases between them. This CDR3 has 14 amino acids. The CDR3 DNA reads as TGTGCCAGCAGCCCTACAGGGTATTACAATGAGCAGTTCTTC. This gives the protein CASSPTGYYNEQFF.

The chain has TRBV7-8 and TRBJ1-1; possible D gene TRBD1, 6 bases. Germline V CDR1 and CDR2: SGHVS, FQNEAQ. The CDR3 sequence is 15 residues long. V was pared by 5 bases and J by 1 base, with 14 bases between. The chain's CDR3 is CASSRSRTANTEAFF. CDR3 DNA sequence: TGTGCCAGCAGCCGAAGTAGGACAGCGAACACTGAAGCTTTCTTT.

This clone appeared a few times. The gene calls are TRBV6-4 and TRBJ1-5; D is undetermined. This CDR3 has 14 residues. Germline-derived CDR1 and CDR2 are MRHNA and SNTAGT. Trimming pared 6 bases from V and 6 bases from J, leaving 15 bases between. The CDR3 sequence is CASSSGPGGQPQHF. In nucleotides, the CDR3 is TGTGCCAGCAGCTCCGGGCCAGGAGGTCAGCCCCAGCATTTT.

This clone was counted a few times. The chain links TRBV18 to TRBJ1-1; the D is unclear. Trimming took off 6 bases at V and 6 bases at J, with 14 bases between the two ends. CDR3 length equals 13 residues. In germline, CDR1 is KGHSH, CDR2 LQKENI. CDR3 in DNA: TGTGCCAGCTCGAGTATTCCGGAGGCTGAAGCTTTCTTT. Its translation is CASSSIPEAEAFF.

This clone was picked up a small number of times. The rearrangement uses TRBV19 and TRBJ2-7, with D unclear. The CDR3 totals 14 residues. Per germline, CDR1 LNHDA and CDR2 SQIVND (reference sequence). The germline V and J ends were trimmed by 6 bases and 3 bases, with 15 bases remaining between them. Here the CDR3 DNA reads TGTGCCAGTAGCAATGCCTGGGGATTCTACGAGCAGTACTTC. Translated, it gives CASSNAWGFYEQYF.

The rearrangement links TRBV20-1 to TRBJ1-3; D is undetermined. The length of the CDR3 is 11 residues. With 7 bases removed from V and 4 bases from J, the gap between germline ends came to 8 bases. The germline gives CDR1 DFQATT, CDR2 SNEGSKA (reference sequence). The CDR3: CSVPGGNTIYF. As DNA, the CDR3 is TGCAGTGTTCCGGGAGGAAACACCATATATTTT.

This chain joins TRBV5-1 and TRBJ2-5; the D is unclear. Gene TRBJ2-7 matches the end of the DNA better, so the J call may be wrong. The CDR3 spans 14 residues. Looked up from germline, CDR1 is SGHRS and CDR2 is YFSETQ. CDR3 nucleotides: TGCGCCAGCAGCGAGGACGGTTTGCCCTACGAGCAGTACTTC. This encodes CASSEDGLPYEQYF.

The chain employs TRBV12-5 and TRBJ2-7; 11 bases fit TRBD1. The CDR3 is 17 residues long. The trim removed 9 bases at V and 2 bases at J, leaving 15 bases unmatched. Germline CDR1 reads LGHNT; CDR2 reads FRNRAP. The CDR3 protein is CASPRDRGSSSPYEQYF. The DNA for the CDR3 is TGTGCTAGCCCCCGGGACAGGGGGTCATCTTCACCCTACGAGCAGTACTTC.

By sample share, this clone is medium-sized. The chain joins TRBV2 to TRBJ1-2; 11 nucleotides match TRBD1. Germline CDR1 reads SNHLY; CDR2 reads FYNNEI. V trimming: 4 bases; J trimming: 6 bases; junction bases outside the gene matches: 10. The CDR3 runs 16 residues. CDR3 DNA: TGTGCCAGCAGTGGCGGGACAGGGGGGAGGTTGGATGGCTACACCTTC. Translated, it gives CASSGGTGGRLDGYTF.

V gene TRBV5-1 combines with J gene TRBJ1-4, with D maybe TRBD1 (6 bases). From germline, CDR1 is SGHRS and CDR2 YFSETQ. CDR3 length equals 15 residues. V dropped 0 bases and J dropped 8 bases, with 14 bases sitting between them. CDR3 region: CASSLAWGQEEKLFF. The DNA of the CDR3 is TGCGCCAGCAGCTTGGCTTGGGGGCAGGAGGAAAAACTGTTTTTT.

The rearrangement joins TRBV5-1 to TRBJ1-1; possible D gene TRBD1, 5 bases. This CDR3 has 13 amino acids. Germline V CDR1 and CDR2: SGHRS, YFSETQ. The germline V and J ends were trimmed by 2 bases and 5 bases, with 10 bases remaining between them. The CDR3 DNA is TGCGCCAGCAGCTTTGAAGCAGGGACTGAAGCTTTCTTT. Amino acid sequence: CASSFEAGTEAFF.

This CDR3 reads CASSDPGLASDEQFF. The CDR3 DNA follows: TGTGCCAGCAGCGACCCGGGACTAGCCTCAGATGAGCAGTTCTTC. The V gene is TRBV7-2, the J gene TRBJ2-1; 9 bases map to TRBD2. Per germline, CDR1 SGHTA and CDR2 FQGNSA. With 5 bases clipped from V and 8 bases from J, the junction kept 10 bases outside the gene matches. The CDR3 extends over 15 amino acids.

This clone is labeled as large. This sequence joins TRBV29-1 and TRBJ1-2; no definite D call. Germline assignment: CDR1 SQVTM and CDR2 ANQGSEA. V dropped 6 bases and J dropped 3 bases, with 11 bases sitting between them. CDR3 length equals 12 residues. The CDR3 spells CSVREGDYGYTF. Here the CDR3 DNA reads TGCAGCGTAAGGGAGGGTGACTATGGCTACACCTTC.

A single count supports this clone. The chain links TRBV9 to TRBJ2-3, with 7 nucleotides matching TRBD1. Germline values: CDR1 SGDLS, CDR2 YYNGEE. There are 13 residues in the CDR3. Trimming took 6 bases from V and 5 from J; bases not matched to a gene: 6. This CDR3 is CASTGTAGDTQYF. The CDR3 nucleotides read TGTGCCAGCACGGGGACAGCCGGAGATACGCAGTATTTT. The full variable domain, rest sourced from reference TRBV9 and TRBJ2-3, is DSGVTQTPKHLITATGQRVTLRCSPRSGDLSVYWYQQSLDQGLQFLIQYYNGEERAKGNILERFSAQQFPDLHSELNLSSLELGDSALYFCASTGTAGDTQYFGPGTRLTVL.

The chain is built from TRBV6-5 and TRBJ2-7; TRBD1 might be the D (6 bases). The germline CDR1 and CDR2 sequences are MNHEY and SVGAGI. The CDR3 has 15 residues. Trimming removed 2 bases from V and 3 bases from J, with 14 bases in between. DNA for the CDR3: TGTGCCAGCAGTTACCTTACAGGGCCAGGCTACGAGCAGTACTTC. This encodes CASSYLTGPGYEQYF.

CDR3 protein: CSVLSWTEGTYEQYF. The CDR3 DNA sequence: TGCAGCGTTCTCAGTTGGACAGAAGGAACCTACGAGCAGTACTTC. This sequence joins TRBV29-1 and TRBJ2-7; tentatively, D is TRBD1 (6 bases). This CDR3 contains 15 residues. V lost 5 bases, J lost 2 bases, and 19 bases lay in between. Germline lookup yields CDR1 SQVTM and CDR2 ANQGSEA.

This CDR3 reads CASSPGTTNPDTQYF. CDR3 nucleotides: TGTGCCAGCAGCCCCGGGACCACAAACCCAGATACGCAGTATTTT. The chain joins TRBV7-9 to TRBJ2-3; the D call may be TRBD1 or TRBD2 (5 bases each). CDR1 is SEHNR and CDR2 is FQNEAQ in the germline V gene (reference sequence). This CDR3 has 15 residues. The ends were cut back, 5 bases at V and 4 bases at J, with 16 bases in the middle. Combining the CDR3 with reference TRBV7-9 and TRBJ2-3 gives the whole variable domain DTGVSQNPRHKITKRGQNVTFRCDPISEHNRLYWYRQTLGQGPEFLTYFQNEAQLEKSRLLSDRFSAERPKGSFSTLEIQRTEQGDSAMYLCASSPGTTNPDTQYFGPGTRLTVL.

The rearrangement links TRBV5-1 to TRBJ1-4; a weak D match, TRBD1 (5 bases). Germline V lookup: CDR1 SGHRS, CDR2 YFSETQ. Trimming removed 4 bases from V and 0 bases from J, with 13 bases in between. The CDR3 covers 16 residues. The CDR3 sequence: CASSLLGPATNEKLFF. The CDR3 DNA reads as TGCGCCAGCAGCCTCTTGGGACCCGCAACTAATGAAAAACTGTTTTTT. Using reference TRBV5-1 and TRBJ1-4 for the parts outside the CDR3, the full variable domain is KAGVTQTPRYLIKTRGQQVTLSCSPISGHRSVSWYQQTPGQGLQFLFEYFSETQRNKGNFPGRFSGRQFSNSRSEMNVSTLELGDSALYLCASSLLGPATNEKLFFGSGTQLSVL.

This clone was detected a few times. The chain couples TRBV29-1 to TRBJ2-7; TRBD2 matches at 12 bases. This CDR3 spans 17 amino acids. With 6 bases clipped from V and 0 bases from J, the junction kept 12 bases outside the gene matches. Germline CDR1 is SQVTM and CDR2 is ANQGSEA. In nucleotides, the CDR3 is TGCAGCGTCGGAGGACTAGCGGGAATAGGTGGCTCCTACGAGCAGTACTTC. Translating gives CSVGGLAGIGGSYEQYF.

The J gene is TRBJ1-3, the V gene TRBV11-2; D is unclear. Germline loops: CDR1 SGHAT, CDR2 FQNNGV. Between the trimmed V and J ends, which lost 5 bases and 2 bases, there was a span of 10 bases. The CDR3 contains 14 residues. DNA for the CDR3: TGTGCCAGCAGCCCTGAAGGCGCTGGAAACACCATATATTTT. Residues: CASSPEGAGNTIYF.

Details on this clone: A far larger clone is just one base off, so this is likely a read error. The chain has TRBV5-4 and TRBJ2-7; TRBD1 matches 8 bases. The CDR3 has 13 residues. The V segment lost 4 bases and the J segment 2 bases; nucleotides outside the gene matches: 2. Germline V gives CDR1 SGHNT, CDR2 YYREEE (reference sequence). The CDR3 nucleotides read TGTGCCAGCAGCGGGGGACAGGCCTACGAGCAGTACTTC. Its protein product is CASSGGQAYEQYF. The full variable domain, completed using reference TRBV5-4 and TRBJ2-7, is ETGVTQSPTHLIKTRGQQVTLRCSSQSGHNTVSWYQQALGQGPQFIFQYYREEENGRGNFPPRFSGLQFPNYSSELNVNALELDDSALYLCASSGGQAYEQYFGPGTRLTVT.

Sample share makes this clone medium-sized. The rearrangement links TRBV5-6 to TRBJ1-1; D uncertain. From germline, CDR1 is SGHDT and CDR2 YYEEEE. The length of the CDR3 is 12 residues. Between the trimmed V and J ends, which lost 5 bases and 2 bases, there was a span of 7 bases. The CDR3 coding sequence is TGTGCCAGCAGAAGAGATAACACTGAAGCTTTCTTT. Protein: CASRRDNTEAFF.

The chain uses TRBV9 and TRBJ2-3; D tentatively reads TRBD1 or TRBD2 (5 bases each). Trimming cost V 0 bases and J 11 bases, with 22 bases left between them. The length of the CDR3 is 16 residues. The germline V gene has CDR1 SGDLS and CDR2 YYNGEE. The CDR3 sequence: CASSVGGTGPVGVQYF. CDR3 coding DNA: TGTGCCAGCAGCGTAGGGGGAACAGGTCCGGTGGGAGTGCAGTATTTT.

This chain links TRBV4-1 with TRBJ2-7; D gene uncertain. The CDR3 covers 14 residues. Germline V gene data show CDR1 as MGHRA and CDR2 as YSYEKL. Trimming pared 4 bases from V and 5 bases from J, leaving 15 bases between. CDR3 region: CASSRNTVGDEQYF. CDR3 coding DNA: TGCGCCAGCAGCCGCAACACGGTTGGCGACGAGCAGTACTTC.

V is TRBV7-9 and J is TRBJ2-7; D is tentatively TRBD1 or TRBD2 (5 bases each). Germline V gives CDR1 SEHNR, CDR2 FQNEAQ (reference sequence). Trimming took 2 bases from V and 2 from J, leaving 16 bases between them. This CDR3 has 16 residues. CDR3 DNA: TGTGCCAGCAGCTTACGGCGCACCGGGGCTACCTACGAGCAGTACTTC. Its translation is CASSLRRTGATYEQYF.

This clone was seen a handful of times. The chain recombines TRBV11-1 with TRBJ2-1, with D possibly being TRBD1 (5 bases). The CDR3 is 17 amino acids. The ends were cut back, 1 base at V and 4 bases at J, with 17 bases in the middle. Germline-derived CDR1 and CDR2 are SGHAT and FQDESV (reference sequence). CDR3 in amino acids: CASSLEGWLGNYNEQFF. CDR3 bases: TGTGCCAGCAGCTTAGAGGGGTGGCTAGGGAATTACAATGAGCAGTTCTTC.

The V call is TRBV9, the J call TRBJ1-2; TRBD1 aligns across 10 bases. Germline assignment: CDR1 SGDLS and CDR2 YYNGEE. V lost 4 bases, J lost 5 bases, and 8 bases stayed unmatched. This CDR3 contains 15 residues. CDR3 residues: CASSLRTGGGYGYTF. Written as DNA, the CDR3 is TGTGCCAGCAGCCTCCGGACAGGGGGAGGTTATGGCTACACCTTC.